The subject of this entry is one T cell receptor (beta chain). The specificity of this receptor is unknown. No base qualities exist here, and no much larger clone lies one base off it. The cohort was made up of 666 healthy bone marrow donors. At the time of sampling, all cohort members were nominally healthy, though unrecorded immune exposures were likely present. The donor was CMV seronegative and was included in the group of several hundred seronegative cohort members. Every donor gave a peripheral blood sample, and the peripheral blood mononuclear cells from that sample were used for TCR beta sequencing. The Qiagen DNeasy Blood Extraction Kit was used to extract genomic DNA from the blood cell samples. These data originate in a study of cytomegalovirus exposure and HLA in healthy donors (TCRdb year 2017). With respect to the entire study: In an earlier analysis of 550 to 750 of the donors, about 270 Gb of sequence data and 120 million or so unique TCR beta sequences from about 190 million T cells were reported. An early release that covered more than 550 HLA-typed donors contained approximately 300 gigabases of sequencing data and 85 million to 100 million unique TCR sequences. The genetic ancestry cluster associated with self-reported Caucasian donors included 80% to 90% of the 300 to 400 genotyped donors. The aim of the study was to test whether cataloging public T cell receptors could identify signatures of past pathogen exposure. The T cell repertoires of 670 or so subjects were profiled by immunosequencing and related to cytomegalovirus serostatus. A separate validation cohort of over 95 different subjects was used in addition to the 666-subject first cohort. To predict cytomegalovirus infection status, the study combined high-throughput TCR immunosequencing, statistical association of individual TCRs with disease status, and machine learning. To study patterns of TCR occurrence, a later analysis re-analyzed previously published TCR beta repertoires from 500 to 850 donors and added high-resolution HLA genotyping. The later analysis used no new phenotypic data to find candidate immune exposures, relying instead on TCR beta sequences and their occurrence across donors. To decide whether each TCR beta V gene segment behaved as functional or pseudogenic, an earlier analysis of 587 of the donors relied on high-throughput TCR beta sequencing. Alongside the repertoire data, information on donor age, sex, ethnicity and CMV serostatus was compiled. A later genetic analysis took genome-wide SNP genotypes for about 55% of the 666 donors and used that subset as a discovery cohort. All discovery cohort repertoires had been generated using a single sequencing platform. Class I and class II HLA loci were covered by the typing at four-digit resolution. The number of donors typed differed by locus, with roughly 620-630 for A, B, C, DRB1 and DQB1, around 520 for DQA1, approximately 570 for DPA1, and around 430 for DPB1. Because of strong linkage in the cohort, roughly five DR-DQ haplotypes were treated as single units for association and clustering. On average, roughly 240,000 unique TCR beta nucleotide sequences were sequenced per donor among about 400 genotyped donors of the cohort, with roughly 18% of those sequences being non-productive.

Libraries came from the immunoSEQ multiplex PCR assay. The multiplex PCR relied on a mix of 60 forward primers for TCR Vbeta segments and 13 reverse primers for TCR Jbeta segments. The CDR3 region of rearranged TCR beta genes was amplified from genomic DNA with a multiplex PCR assay. On the Illumina HiSeq System, the amplified TCR beta libraries were sequenced as 87-base-pair reads. Regarding the original processing steps: A later analysis counted about 82 million unique TCR beta chains across the 550 to 700 repertoires, and around 12 million of these chains were shared by at least two donors. Raw reads were error-corrected and collapsed into unique sequences by a nearest-neighbor algorithm in which closely related sequences were merged to remove PCR and sequencing errors. To assign V, D and J gene segments, CDR3 sequences were aligned to IMGT reference sequences. Each retained sequence needed at least a six-nucleotide match to both a V gene segment and a J gene segment. Rearrangements were called productive when the CDR3 lacked stop codons and stayed in frame with V and J; all others were non-productive. Following IMGT convention, CDR3 was defined as the stretch from the second conserved V-encoded cysteine up to the conserved J-encoded phenylalanine. The earlier analysis of about 500 of the donors excluded sequences that lacked an unambiguous match to a single V gene segment. In an earlier analysis of 450 to 750 of the donors, a V segment was called functional when productive rearrangements were above 56.7%, and segregating when the standard deviation between donors exceeded 5%. A statistical classification framework was built to diagnose cytomegalovirus status from the catalog of TCR beta chain sequences. In a later analysis, V and J genes were assigned by comparing TCR nucleotide sequences against IMGT/GENE-DB human TR gene sequences. Using the TCRdist pipeline, a later analysis assigned CDR3 sequences along with most-parsimonious VDJ recombination scenarios. A later analysis defined each TCR beta chain by its CDR3 amino acid sequence plus V-gene family, and excluded reads lacking a unique V-gene family. To address suspected cross-contamination and a sequencing artifact, a later analysis removed approximately 600 highly shared, low-generation-probability nucleotide sequences. In a later analysis, a clonal expansion index was calculated for each public chain from normalized within-repertoire ranks of inferred template counts. In a later analysis, generation probabilities were computed with a VDJ recombination model fitted to out-of-frame rearrangements, and the resulting probabilities were checked against IGoR. A later analysis scored TCR-TCR, TCR-HLA and TCR-CMV co-occurrence with hypergeometric tests, applying a repertoire-size bias correction to TCR pairs. A later analysis estimated false discovery rates by permuting HLA or CMV assignments 20 times. A later analysis grouped co-occurring TCRs with DBSCAN, adding TCRdist sequence similarity when clustering within HLA-allele-positive subsets. For co-occurrence clustering, repertoires with fewer than 30,000 or more than 120,000 public chains were excluded, along with five repertoires with anomalous nucleotide sharing. As stored in TCRdb, this immuneACCESS dataset retains in-frame rearrangements with V and J assigned. A fraction of the clones does not appear; measured against another copy, unresolved V genes explain less than half of the discrepancy, and the remainder lacks a known reason. That table is the source of V, J and clone size, and D and trimming were worked out from the DNA. The sample yields 200,000 to 250,000 clones; roughly 91% were counted once. Around 1% of the sample is in the top ten clones.

The CDR3, cysteine through phenylalanine, is 14 amino acids long. Left in the record is the CDR3 DNA by itself, 42 bases read in frame from the first base. The junction shows trimming of 2 bases on V and 6 bases on J, plus 11 bases between the germline ends. The CDR1 and CDR2 encoded by the germline V gene are SGHTA and FQGTGA. Overall results and qualifications from the work: A group of highly shared sequence variants was considered likely to be a technical artifact of the sequencing pipeline. In vitro tests confirmed that a few of the cytomegalovirus-associated TCR beta chains recognize cytomegalovirus antigens. Because counts were too low, seventeen rarely observed V segments, including chromosome 9 orphons, were left out of the earlier analysis of a few hundred of the donors. Because HLA typing was missing for some donors at each locus, association tests included only the typed subset. V-gene and J-gene trimming of TCR beta chains was associated with a missense DCLRE1C variant in a later genetic analysis, and the association was replicated in an independent cohort. Most TCR sequences were observed very rarely across donors, whereas some public TCRs were present in many individuals. Roughly uniform sequencing depth across donors was assumed in presence/absence analyses, although this assumption may not hold. A further reported finding was that TCR beta sequences accurately predicted the HLA-A and HLA-B alleles for most subjects in the first cohort. This cohort had only TCR beta chains sequenced, and the lack of alpha or paired-chain data limited which features could be detected. In a later analysis, 16,951 TCR beta sequences were associated with specific HLA alleles at a false discovery rate of 0.05. Several of the top co-occurrence clusters appeared to be linked to parvovirus B19, influenza, CMV and Epstein-Barr virus, according to a later analysis. A later analysis found that HLA-associated TCR beta chains were more clonally expanded and had lower generation probabilities than equally common non-associated chains. In the study, some 160 TCR beta chains were listed as associated with cytomegalovirus. A later genetic analysis reported fewer N-insertions in productive TCRs among donors in an Asian-associated ancestry cluster than the roughly 620-donor mean. In both the original and validation cohorts, the classifier was reported to diagnose cytomegalovirus status with high specificity and sensitivity. An earlier analysis of 587 of the donors showed that most TCR beta V segments appeared in productive rearrangements either about 90% or about 30% of the time, which broadly matched IMGT annotations. A later analysis found that most CMV-associated TCR beta chains appeared HLA-restricted, with HLA associations seemingly driven largely by CMV exposure. According to a later analysis, TCR association rates differed among HLA loci, with DRB1 alleles showing the most associated TCRs and HLA-C alleles showing the fewest. Some IMGT-functional V segments, including TRBV6-2 and TRBV6-3, could not be told apart with the 87-base-pair reads, so those segments were excluded. Strong co-occurrence of HLA alleles, especially DR and DQ, made assigning TCR associations to individual alleles difficult. For the cohort, immune exposure information was limited to CMV serostatus. Correlated functional status among segregating V segments might be attributable to linkage disequilibrium, but an unknown experimental factor could not be ruled out. The authors suggested that the approach could potentially be extended to other disease states and immunological phenotypes.

The receptor was isolated from a woman aged 18-29 years in good health and CMV-seronegative. Material for sequencing was PBMCs. Rearrangement joined TRBV7-3 to TRBJ2-1; TRBD1 is a possible D gene, resting on 5 matching bases. The bases read TGTGCCAGCAGCTTATCAGGGTCGATCAATGAGCAGTTCTTC. It specifies CASSLSGSINEQFF.